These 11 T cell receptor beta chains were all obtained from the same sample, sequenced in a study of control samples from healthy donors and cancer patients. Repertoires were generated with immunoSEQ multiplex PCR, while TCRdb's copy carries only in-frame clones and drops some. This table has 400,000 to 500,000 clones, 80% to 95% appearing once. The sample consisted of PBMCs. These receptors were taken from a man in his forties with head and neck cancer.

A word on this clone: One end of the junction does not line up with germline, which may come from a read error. CDR3 in amino acids: CASSFGQGDYNEQFF. CDR3 DNA sequence: TGTGCTAGCAGCTTTGGACAGGGGGATTACAATGAGCAGTTCTTC. The chain is built from TRBV7-7 and TRBJ2-1; TRBD1 aligns across 10 bases. The length of the CDR3 is 15 residues. Germline assignment: CDR1 SSHAT and CDR2 FNYEAQ (reference sequence). The entire variable domain, with the rest obtained from reference TRBV7-7 and TRBJ2-1, is as follows: GAGVSQSPRYKVTKRGQDVTLRCDPISSHATLYWYQQALGQGPEFLTYFNYEAQPDKSGLPSDRFSAERPEGSISTLTIQRTEQRDSAMYRCASSFGQGDYNEQFFGPGTRLTVL.

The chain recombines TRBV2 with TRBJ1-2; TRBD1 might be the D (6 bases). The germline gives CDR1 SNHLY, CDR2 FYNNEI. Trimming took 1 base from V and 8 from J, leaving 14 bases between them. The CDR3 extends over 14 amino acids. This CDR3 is CASSEGDNYEGYTF. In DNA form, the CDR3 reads TGTGCCAGCAGTGAAGGGGACAACTACGAAGGCTACACCTTC.

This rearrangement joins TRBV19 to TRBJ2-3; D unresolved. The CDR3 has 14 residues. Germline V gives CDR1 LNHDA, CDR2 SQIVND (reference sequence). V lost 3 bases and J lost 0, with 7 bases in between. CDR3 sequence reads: CASSITISTDTQYF. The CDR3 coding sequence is TGTGCCAGTAGTATTACCATAAGCACAGATACGCAGTATTTT.

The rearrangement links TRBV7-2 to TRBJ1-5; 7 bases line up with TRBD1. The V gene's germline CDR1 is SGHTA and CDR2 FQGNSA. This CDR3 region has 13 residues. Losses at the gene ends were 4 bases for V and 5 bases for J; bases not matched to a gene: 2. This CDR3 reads CASSSTGDQPQHF. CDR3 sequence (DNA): TGTGCCAGCAGCTCCACAGGGGATCAGCCCCAGCATTTT.

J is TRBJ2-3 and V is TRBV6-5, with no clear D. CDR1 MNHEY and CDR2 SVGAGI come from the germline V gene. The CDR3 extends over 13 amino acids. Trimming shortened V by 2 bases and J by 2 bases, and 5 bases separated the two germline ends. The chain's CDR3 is CASSYGYTDTQYF. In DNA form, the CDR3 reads TGTGCCAGCAGTTACGGCTACACAGATACGCAGTATTTT.

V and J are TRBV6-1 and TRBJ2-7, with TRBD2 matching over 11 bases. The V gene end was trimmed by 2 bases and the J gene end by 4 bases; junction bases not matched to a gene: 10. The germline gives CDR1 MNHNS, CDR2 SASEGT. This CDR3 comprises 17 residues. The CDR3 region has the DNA TGTGCCAGCAGTGAATGGATAGCGGGGGGGCCTTTTTACGAGCAGTACTTC. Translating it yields CASSEWIAGGPFYEQYF.

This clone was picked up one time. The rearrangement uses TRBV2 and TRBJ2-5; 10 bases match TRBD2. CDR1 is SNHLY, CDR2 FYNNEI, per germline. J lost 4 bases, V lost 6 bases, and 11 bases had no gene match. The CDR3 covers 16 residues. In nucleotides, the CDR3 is TGTGCCAGCAGCTACACAAAGCGGGGGGGTAGAGAGACCCAGTACTTC. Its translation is CASSYTKRGGRETQYF. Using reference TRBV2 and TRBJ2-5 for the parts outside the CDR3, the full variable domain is EPEVTQTPSHQVTQMGQEVILRCVPISNHLYFYWYRQILGQKVEFLVSFYNNEISEKSEIFDDQFSVERPDGSNFTLKIRSTKLEDSAMYFCASSYTKRGGRETQYFGPGTRLLVL.

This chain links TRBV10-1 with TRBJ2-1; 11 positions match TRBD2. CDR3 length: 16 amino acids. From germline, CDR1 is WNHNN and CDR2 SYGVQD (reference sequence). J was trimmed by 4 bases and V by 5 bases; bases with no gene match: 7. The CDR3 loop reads CASSRLAGSLYNEQFF. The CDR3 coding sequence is TGCGCCAGCAGTAGACTAGCGGGAAGCCTATACAATGAGCAGTTCTTC.

CDR3 DNA sequence: TGTGCCACCAGGAACAGGATTTACGATGAAGCTTTCTTT. Translating it yields CATRNRIYDEAFF. V usage is TRBV15 and J usage is TRBJ1-1; maybe TRBD1 (5 bases). The CDR3 is 13 amino acids. With 6 bases removed from V and 7 bases from J, the gap between germline ends came to 15 bases. Per germline, CDR1 LNHNV and CDR2 YYDKDF (reference sequence).

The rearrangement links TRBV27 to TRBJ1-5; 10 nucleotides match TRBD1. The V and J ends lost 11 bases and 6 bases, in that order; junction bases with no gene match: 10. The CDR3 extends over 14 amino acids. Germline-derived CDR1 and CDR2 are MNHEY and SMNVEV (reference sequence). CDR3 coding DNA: TGTGCCTCGGCGGGGACAGGGGAGGTTCAGCCCCAGCATTTT. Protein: CASAGTGEVQPQHF.

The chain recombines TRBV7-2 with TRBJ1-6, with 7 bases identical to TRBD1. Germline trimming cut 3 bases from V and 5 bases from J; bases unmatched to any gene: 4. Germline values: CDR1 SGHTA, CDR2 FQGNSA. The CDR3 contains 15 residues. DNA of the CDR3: TGTGCCAGCAGCTTGCAGGGGGTCCATAATTCACCCCTCCACTTT. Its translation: CASSLQGVHNSPLHF.